A selection of T cell receptor beta chains follows, all from one sample in a study of early T cells in non-severe SARS-CoV-2 infection. TCRdb analysed the 5' RACE reads with MiXCR anew, one entry per CDR3 protein. The data show tens of thousands of distinct CDR3 sequences, with 15% to 20% seen just once and about 8.8% held by the top ten. The sample here was whole blood, taken at baseline. These receptors were taken from an adult who was a healthcare worker with PCR-confirmed SARS-CoV-2 infection or an uninfected control (not recorded which). The CDR3 runs from the conserved cysteine through the conserved F or W. A D gene is named only where the DNA matches it firmly. Where a row states a size, it is once, few, many or the class of an expanded clone; other rows omit it.

CDR3nt: TGTGCCAGCAGTTTAGAGGTCGGTAGCAATCAGCCCCAGCATTTT; CDR3aa: CASSLEVGSNQPQHF; d_gene: NA; abundance: NA; v_gene: TRBV12-3/TRBV12-4; j_gene: TRBJ1-5
CDR3nt: TGTGCCAGCAGTTATGACAGGGGCGTCGAGCAGTACTTC; CDR3aa: CASSYDRGVEQYF; d_gene: TRBD1; abundance: many; v_gene: TRBV12-3/TRBV12-4; j_gene: TRBJ2-7
CDR3nt: TGTGCCAGCAGGCCGACTAGCGGGGGATATCTCAATGAGCAGTTCTTC; CDR3aa: CASRPTSGGYLNEQFF; d_gene: TRBD2; abundance: once; v_gene: TRBV27; j_gene: TRBJ2-1
CDR3nt: TGTGCCACGGCCGGACAGGGGGATGACACAGATACGCAGTATTTT; CDR3aa: CATAGQGDDTDTQYF; d_gene: TRBD1; abundance: many; v_gene: TRBV10-3; j_gene: TRBJ2-3
CDR3nt: TGTGCCAGCAGCGTTACACAGGGAGGTTCACCCCTCCACTTT; CDR3aa: CASSVTQGGSPLHF; d_gene: NA; abundance: many; v_gene: TRBV9; j_gene: TRBJ1-6
CDR3nt: TGTGCCAGCAGCCAAGTCAGGGTAGGGAACACTGAAGCTTTCTTT; CDR3aa: CASSQVRVGNTEAFF; d_gene: NA; abundance: NA; v_gene: TRBV14; j_gene: TRBJ1-1
CDR3nt: TGTGCCAGCAGCTTAAGAAGCGGGGGGAGCGTCCATGAGCAGTTCTTC; CDR3aa: CASSLRSGGSVHEQFF; d_gene: TRBD2; abundance: many; v_gene: TRBV7-8; j_gene: TRBJ2-1
CDR3nt: TGTGCCAGCAGCTTATCCTCGAGCACAGATACGCAGTATTTT; CDR3aa: CASSLSSSTDTQYF; d_gene: NA; abundance: many; v_gene: TRBV7-2; j_gene: TRBJ2-3
CDR3nt: TGTGCCTGGAGGGGGACCTCGAACACTGAAGCTTTCTTT; CDR3aa: CAWRGTSNTEAFF; d_gene: NA; abundance: few; v_gene: TRBV30; j_gene: TRBJ1-1
CDR3nt: TGTGCCAGCAGCCAAGCCAGGGGGAACTCCTACGAGCAGTACTTC; CDR3aa: CASSQARGNSYEQYF; d_gene: TRBD1; abundance: NA; v_gene: TRBV3-1; j_gene: TRBJ2-7
CDR3nt: TGTGCCAGCAGTTACCTACTCTTGACTAGCGGGAGAGACTACGAGCAGTACTTC; CDR3aa: CASSYLLLTSGRDYEQYF; d_gene: TRBD2; abundance: NA; v_gene: TRBV6-2/TRBV6-3; j_gene: TRBJ2-7
CDR3nt: TGTGCCAGCAGTTTGTCGCAGGGTCCAGATACGCAGTATTTT; CDR3aa: CASSLSQGPDTQYF; d_gene: NA; abundance: NA; v_gene: TRBV12-3/TRBV12-4; j_gene: TRBJ2-3
CDR3nt: TGTGCCAGCAGTTCCACAGGGAACCTGGGCTATGGCTACACCTTC; CDR3aa: CASSSTGNLGYGYTF; d_gene: NA; abundance: few; v_gene: TRBV6-6; j_gene: TRBJ1-2
CDR3nt: TGCAGTGCCCATCGTACGAGTGCAACTAATGAAAAACTGTTTTTT; CDR3aa: CSAHRTSATNEKLFF; d_gene: NA; abundance: NA; v_gene: TRBV20-1; j_gene: TRBJ1-4
CDR3nt: TGTGCCAGCAGGACGACACAGGGCGAACCAACCTACGAGCAGTACTTC; CDR3aa: CASRTTQGEPTYEQYF; d_gene: NA; abundance: few; v_gene: TRBV6-2/TRBV6-3; j_gene: TRBJ2-7
CDR3nt: TGTGCCAGCTGGAAGGGTGCAGGGGCGTCAGGTGAGCAGTACTTC; CDR3aa: CASWKGAGASGEQYF; d_gene: NA; abundance: NA; v_gene: TRBV18; j_gene: TRBJ2-7
CDR3nt: TGCAGTGCTGGGACAGGGGGGTTGTACGAGCAGTACTTC; CDR3aa: CSAGTGGLYEQYF; d_gene: TRBD1; abundance: many; v_gene: TRBV20-1; j_gene: TRBJ2-7
CDR3nt: TGTGCCAGCAGTATAAGCGGGAGGAGGGTCAATGAGCAGTTCTTC; CDR3aa: CASSISGRRVNEQFF; d_gene: TRBD2; abundance: NA; v_gene: TRBV27; j_gene: TRBJ2-1
CDR3nt: TGCGCCAGCAGCACGGGATCCCAACACGAGCAGTACTTC; CDR3aa: CASSTGSQHEQYF; d_gene: NA; abundance: few; v_gene: TRBV5-1; j_gene: TRBJ2-7
CDR3nt: TGTGCCAGCACCTTCGGCACAGGGGGCGCGACCACCGGGGAGCTGTTTTTT; CDR3aa: CASTFGTGGATTGELFF; d_gene: TRBD1; abundance: many; v_gene: TRBV7-2; j_gene: TRBJ2-2